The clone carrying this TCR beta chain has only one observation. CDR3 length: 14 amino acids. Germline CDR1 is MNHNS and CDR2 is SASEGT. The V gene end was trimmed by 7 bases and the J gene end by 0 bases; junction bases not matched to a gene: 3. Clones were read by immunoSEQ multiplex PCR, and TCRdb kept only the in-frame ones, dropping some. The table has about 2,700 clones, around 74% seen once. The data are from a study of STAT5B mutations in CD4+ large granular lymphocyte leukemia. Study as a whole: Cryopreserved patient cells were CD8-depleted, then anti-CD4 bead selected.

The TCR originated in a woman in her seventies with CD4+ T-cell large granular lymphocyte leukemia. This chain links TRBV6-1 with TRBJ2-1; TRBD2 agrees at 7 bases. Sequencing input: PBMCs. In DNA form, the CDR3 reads TGTGCCAGCATGGGGGGGTTCTCCTACAATGAGCAGTTCTTC. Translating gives CASMGGFSYNEQFF.